This TCR beta chain appears in the sequencing data of a study of T cells after yellow fever vaccination. Across the study: Preparation used SMART-Seq v4 Ultra Low Input for the low-cell-number fractions. Study-wide results and caveats: Some clonotypes were seen in both the CD4 and the CD8 compartments. These made up a small share and likely arose from convergent recombination. A large majority of primary-vaccination clones showed up again after the booster (approximately 95% CD4, 75% to 90% CD8).

With V trimmed by 6 bases and J by 4 bases, 7 bases remained unmatched. The CDR3 totals 14 residues. TCRdb re-called the 5' RACE reads through MiXCR, storing one row per CDR3 protein. Found here are around 120,000 distinct CDR3 sequences, roughly 15% of them singletons; the top ten hold more than 40%. This clonotype was seen a handful of times. Its antigen is not identified. The source of this sequence is a man between 18 and 29 years old who received the YFV17D yellow fever vaccine. Sequencing used CD8+ T cells sorted from PBMCs, obtained 5 days after the yellow fever booster vaccination. The J gene is TRBJ1-2, the V gene TRBV12-3 or TRBV12-4; 8 nucleotides align to TRBD1. This CDR3 reads CASRWTGRGYGYTF. CDR3 bases: TGTGCCAGCAGATGGACAGGGAGAGGCTATGGCTACACCTTC.